This T cell receptor (beta chain) was sequenced in a study of blood T cell repertoires in COVID-19 (dated by TCRdb to about 2020). As for the study more broadly: Samples covering the acute and convalescent phases of COVID-19 were provided by collaborators in the United States, Italy and Spain. The material from the prospective study consisted of cDNA or gDNA derived from T cells, B-cell-depleted T cells, or PBMCs. HLA class I and class II types, where available, came from metadata supplied by the sample provider rather than from assay-based typing. Samples came from the ongoing ImmuneRACE study (first 160 participants) plus 1,254 subjects from 6 global collaborators. A freely available public database, intended as a resource for researchers studying the immune response to SARS-CoV-2, is where the repertoires were released. Subjects who had been exposed to COVID-19, were actively infected with it, or had recovered from it provided the deeply sampled blood TCRbeta repertoires that made up the dataset. A de-identified subject ID, COVID-19 status, age in years and sex were almost always included in the sample metadata. General conclusions and limits of the study: The amount of clinical and demographic metadata varied by source and participant and was provided uncurated.

Collaborating institutions collected whole blood in K2EDTA tubes following their own protocols. For TCRbeta analysis, collaborators shipped samples in one of three forms: frozen whole blood, isolated PBMCs, or DNA extracted from either of those sample types. TCRbeta CDR3 regions were amplified from genomic DNA using the immunoSEQ Assay, a bias-controlled multiplex PCR. On the study's bioinformatics: The number of nucleated cells in each sample was estimated by amplification of reference gene primers within the assay. To quantify the absolute abundance of each unique TCRbeta CDR3 rearrangement, sequence reads were collapsed and filtered. Productive Simpson clonality was computed per sample as the square root of Simpson's diversity index over productive rearrangements. The table comes from immuneACCESS by way of TCRdb, which keeps in-frame sequences with V and J called. Part of the clones is missing from these tables; in studies checked, under half for an unresolved V gene and the rest for unknown reasons. That table gives V, J and clone size, and the DNA gave D and trimming. This sample lists some 150,000 clones; over 80% were detected once. 3% of the sample is held by the ten biggest clonotypes.

About this clone itself: Its antigen has not been determined. Per-base quality was not reported, and no clone a single base away is much larger than it.

The sample consisted of peripheral blood. This clonotype was obtained from a woman aged 40 to 50 with active or convalescent COVID-19.

The CDR3 region: CASLDRDTGELFF. The DNA sequence is as follows: TGTGCCAGTTTGGACAGAGACACCGGGGAGCTGTTTTTT. Recombination connected TRBV9 to TRBJ2-2, and the D gene may be TRBD1, 6 bases matching. V is reduced by 8 bases and J by 3 bases, leaving a spacing of 11 bases between them. In the germline V gene, CDR1 corresponds to SGDLS and CDR2 to YYNGEE. The CDR3 runs 13 residues from the cysteine to the phenylalanine. Here the CDR3 DNA is all that survives: 39 bases in frame from base 1.